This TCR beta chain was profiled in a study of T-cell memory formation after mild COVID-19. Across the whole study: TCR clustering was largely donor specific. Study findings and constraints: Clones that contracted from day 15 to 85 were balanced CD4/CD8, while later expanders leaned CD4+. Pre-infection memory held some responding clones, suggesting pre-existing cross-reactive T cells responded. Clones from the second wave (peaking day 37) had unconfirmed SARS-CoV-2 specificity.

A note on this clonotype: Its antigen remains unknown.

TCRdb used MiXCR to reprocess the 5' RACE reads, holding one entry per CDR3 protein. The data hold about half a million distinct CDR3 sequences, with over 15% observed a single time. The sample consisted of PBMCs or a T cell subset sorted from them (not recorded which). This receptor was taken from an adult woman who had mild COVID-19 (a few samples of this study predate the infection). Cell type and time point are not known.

Written as DNA, the CDR3 is TGTGCCAGCAGCCACCTTCCTCTAGCGGTGGGGGATACGCAGTATTTT. It yields the protein CASSHLPLAVGDTQYF. This chain uses TRBV11-2 with TRBJ2-3, with 7 bases lining up with TRBD2. The CDR3 loop spans 16 amino acids. CDR1 and CDR2 from the germline V gene are SGHAT and FQNNGV. Trimming cost V 5 bases and J 6 bases; bases outside gene matches: 14. The full variable domain, its missing parts supplied by reference TRBV11-2 and TRBJ2-3, is EAGVAQSPRYKIIEKRQSVAFWCNPISGHATLYWYQQILGQGPKLLIQFQNNGVVDDSQLPKDRFSAERLKGVDSTLKIQPAKLEDSAVYLCASSHLPLAVGDTQYFGPGTRLTVL.